The text below deals with one T cell receptor beta chain. The length of the CDR3 is 14 residues. Germline lookup yields CDR1 SGHDT and CDR2 YYEEEE. V was shortened by 1 base and J by 2 bases, with 7 bases between the two germline ends. The data originate from a study of blood T cell repertoires in COVID-19. On the study more broadly: Whether acute or convalescent, the COVID-19 samples came from the United States, Italy and Spain.

The repertoire was sequenced with immunoSEQ multiplex PCR; TCRdb's copy has only in-frame clones and lacks some. This table has roughly 280,000 clones, less than 90% appearing once. Sequences were obtained from peripheral blood. The origin of this receptor is a man between 25 and 39 years old with active or convalescent COVID-19. The chain links TRBV5-6 to TRBJ1-3; no definite D call. CDR3 amino acids: CASSLSSAGNTIYF. The CDR3 DNA reads TGTGCCAGCAGCTTGTCGTCCGCTGGAAACACCATATATTTT.